This T cell receptor (beta chain) was identified during a study of T cells expressing NK-cell markers (dated by TCRdb to the early 2020s). Notes on the research overall: Three sorted T-cell subsets (CD3+CD56+NKG2C+, CD3+CD56+NKG2C- and CD3+CD56-NKG2C+) from eight donors had their TCR beta-chain repertoires profiled. Among the eight sequenced donors, seven were HCMV-seropositive and one was HCMV-seronegative. The study sequenced eight donors, all healthy volunteers chosen at random: three men and five women. Illumina HiSeq 2000/2500, MiSeq or NextSeq was used to sequence libraries as 2 x 150 bp reads.

In the case of this clonotype: The antigen it recognizes is unknown.

The sequencer was an Illumina HiSeq 2000. TCR beta cDNA libraries were prepared using 5'RACE template switching, which introduced a universal primer site and unique molecular identifiers. cDNA synthesis was primed from the TCR beta constant segment and was followed by two successive PCR amplification steps. Per the original workflow: MIGEC was used to demultiplex reads and group the reads by UMI, and MiTCR was used to assemble and quantify clonotypes. Only TCR cDNA sequences supported by at least two reads were kept to exclude erroneous sequences. The tcR package was used for downstream repertoire analysis, and clonotypes were matched between fractions using CDR3 nucleotide sequence together with V segment. VDJmatch was used to annotate antigen specificity against VDJdb, with one amino acid substitution in CDR3 allowed. Reprocessed by TCRdb, the reads give a single entry per CDR3 protein sequence, without DNA. The V and J calls shown here were made by TCRdb, not taken from the authors' results. The sample table holds about half a million distinct CDR3 sequences. The ten largest clones represent 1.4% to 1.5% of the sample.

A commercial ELISA kit detecting HCMV-specific IgG in serum was used to determine HCMV serostatus. Ficoll density gradient centrifugation was used to isolate peripheral blood mononuclear cells from blood. For CDR1 and CDR2, the germline V gene lists ENHRY and SYGVKD. The cysteine opens and the phenylalanine closes a CDR3 of 13 amino acids. Only the protein is available. What the authors observed across the whole study: Those dominant clonotypes were again the most abundant among CD3+CD56-NKG2C+ cells in a few donors, at 28.3-60.1%. In roughly 6 donors, the dominant CD3+CD56+NKG2C+ clonotypes ranked among the top 10 CD8+ clonotypes, making up about 1.0-8% of CD8+ T cells. It remained unclear whether the expanded NKG2C-expressing T cell clones were specific for HCMV antigens.

The sequence was collected from a woman aged 45-65 years in good health. Donor details come from another sample of the same person, matched by shared clones. Specimen: blood T cells: a sorted CD56 or NKG2C T cell subset, CD4+ or CD8+ T cells, or bulk PBMC T cells (not recorded which). The chain joins TRBV10-3 to TRBJ2-7; TCRdb names TRBD1, which stays unverified in the absence of DNA. The CDR3 sequence is CAITGGTGTEQYF.